Below are 13 T cell receptor beta chains sequenced from a single sample in a study of cytomegalovirus exposure and HLA in healthy donors. The PCR employed 60 Vbeta primers together with 13 Jbeta primers. Data came from immunoSEQ multiplex PCR; TCRdb stores just in-frame clones and leaves some out. The top ten clones hold 13% of a sample with about 160,000 clones, roughly four fifths of them seen once. The sample comprised PBMCs. Every receptor here comes from a woman aged 45-65 years in good health and CMV-seronegative.

The gene calls are TRBV6-5 and TRBJ1-2, with 8 bases lining up with TRBD1. J lost 4 bases, V lost 6 bases, and 4 bases had no gene match. From germline, CDR1 is MNHEY and CDR2 SVGAGI. The CDR3 contains 13 residues. The CDR3 DNA reads TGTGCCAGCAGGATACAGGGGGGCTATGGCTACACCTTC. Translating gives CASRIQGGYGYTF.

This chain joins TRBV27 and TRBJ1-5, with 8 nucleotides matching TRBD1. CDR1 and CDR2 from the germline V gene are MNHEY and SMNVEV (reference sequence). The CDR3 spans 14 residues. The junction had 3 bases not matched to a gene; V was cut back by 3 bases and J by 5 bases. The CDR3 sequence: CASSFGTGDQPQHF. The CDR3 DNA is TGTGCCAGCAGTTTTGGGACAGGAGATCAGCCCCAGCATTTT.

The chain is built from TRBV11-3 and TRBJ2-3; 9 nucleotides line up with TRBD1. With 5 bases clipped from V and 3 bases from J, the junction kept 3 bases outside the gene matches. This CDR3 spans 14 amino acids. Per germline, CDR1 SGHNT and CDR2 YENEEA. The chain's CDR3 is CASSHGQGTDTQYF. The CDR3 DNA is TGTGCCAGCAGCCACGGACAGGGGACAGATACGCAGTATTTT.

This chain links TRBV5-1 with TRBJ1-1, with a possible D match to TRBD1 (6 bases). The germline V gene has CDR1 SGHRS and CDR2 YFSETQ. The length of the CDR3 is 14 residues. The ends were cut back, 4 bases at V and 1 base at J, with 11 bases in the middle. The CDR3 coding sequence is TGCGCCAGCAGCCCGTGGACAGAGAACACTGAAGCTTTCTTT. It translates to CASSPWTENTEAFF.

The gene calls are TRBV19 and TRBJ2-2, with TRBD2 matching over 8 bases. V gave up 5 bases and J gave up 7 bases; unmatched junction bases: 9. Germline-derived CDR1 and CDR2 are LNHDA and SQIVND (reference sequence). The CDR3 length is 15 residues. CDR3 bases: TGTGCCAGTAGTGTAGCCGGGGGGGCGAACGGGGAGCTGTTTTTT. Its protein product is CASSVAGGANGELFF.

The chain links TRBV28 to TRBJ2-1, with 14 bases matching TRBD2. V lost 3 bases to trimming and J lost 7 bases; unmatched junction nucleotides: 5. This CDR3 is built from 16 residues. Germline CDR1 reads MDHEN; CDR2 reads SYDVKM. The CDR3 loop reads CASSLETSGRGNEQFF. The CDR3, as DNA: TGTGCCAGCAGTTTGGAGACTAGCGGGAGGGGTAATGAGCAGTTCTTC.

Here the CDR3 DNA reads TGCGCCAGCAGCCAAGAGAGACTAGCCTCCTACGAGCAGTACTTC. This translates into CASSQERLASYEQYF. V and J are TRBV4-1 and TRBJ2-7, with TRBD2 matching over 7 bases. Trimming took 0 bases from V and 0 from J; bases not matched to a gene: 2. Germline V gene data show CDR1 as MGHRA and CDR2 as YSYEKL. The CDR3 sequence is 15 residues long.

This clone was detected only a few times. The chain has TRBV7-3 and TRBJ2-2; maybe TRBD1 (6 bases). Trimming took 5 bases from V and 2 from J, leaving 12 bases between them. The CDR3 extends over 15 amino acids. Germline-derived CDR1 and CDR2 are SGHTA and FQGTGA. The CDR3 region is CASSLQGPNTGELFF. For the CDR3, the DNA is TGTGCCAGCAGCCTGCAGGGGCCTAACACCGGGGAGCTGTTTTTT. Full variable domain (outside the CDR3, taken from reference TRBV7-3 and TRBJ2-2): GAGVSQTPSNKVTEKGKYVELRCDPISGHTALYWYRQSLGQGPEFLIYFQGTGAADDSGLPNDRFFAVRPEGSVSTLKIQRTERGDSAVYLCASSLQGPNTGELFFGEGSRLTVL.

This clone has just a few counts. The V and J genes are TRBV9 and TRBJ1-1; D gene ambiguous. This CDR3 has 16 amino acids. V dropped 3 bases and J dropped 5 bases, with 20 bases sitting between them. Germline-derived CDR1 and CDR2 are SGDLS and YYNGEE. The CDR3 spells CASSAKWEVGRTEAFF. As DNA, the CDR3 is TGTGCCAGCAGCGCCAAGTGGGAGGTTGGGAGGACTGAAGCTTTCTTT.

V is TRBV6-1 and J is TRBJ2-5, with 7 bases matching TRBD1. The germline V gene encodes CDR1 MNHNS and CDR2 SASEGT. The CDR3 covers 16 residues. With 0 bases clipped from V and 1 base from J, the junction kept 5 bases outside the gene matches. The CDR3 DNA reads TGTGCCAGCAGTGAAGCGCTAGGGGGCGGCCAAGAGACCCAGTACTTC. Protein: CASSEALGGGQETQYF.

Only a few counts were recorded for this clone. The chain combines TRBV11-2 with TRBJ2-5; TRBD2 is a possible D gene (5 bases). The tail of the sequence fits TRBJ2-7 better, so the J call may be wrong. Germline assignment: CDR1 SGHAT and CDR2 FQNNGV. The CDR3 has 13 amino acids. The CDR3 sequence is CASSSARADEQYF. The CDR3 DNA follows: TGTGCCAGCAGCTCGGCCCGAGCGGACGAGCAGTACTTC.

The V and J genes are TRBV5-8 and TRBJ2-2; no clear D. V dropped 4 bases and J dropped 3 bases, with 10 bases sitting between them. CDR3 size: 14 residues. Germline assignment: CDR1 SGHTS and CDR2 YDEGEE. Here the CDR3 DNA reads TGTGCCAGCAGCCCGCGTACGCACACCGGGGAGCTGTTTTTT. It yields the protein CASSPRTHTGELFF. The full variable domain, completed using reference TRBV5-8 and TRBJ2-2, is EAGVTQSPTHLIKTRGQQATLRCSPISGHTSVYWYQQALGLGLQFLLWYDEGEERNRGNFPPRFSGRQFPNYSSELNVNALELEDSALYLCASSPRTHTGELFFGEGSRLTVL.

V and J are TRBV9 and TRBJ1-1; weak D call: TRBD1 (5 bases). Trimming took 3 bases from V and 2 from J, leaving 14 bases between them. Per the germline V gene, CDR1 is SGDLS and CDR2 is YYNGEE. The CDR3 is 15 amino acids. The CDR3 coding sequence is TGTGCCAGCAGCGGGATTGGGGGACTTAACACTGAAGCTTTCTTT. It codes for CASSGIGGLNTEAFF. Full variable domain (remainder filled in from reference TRBV9 and TRBJ1-1): DSGVTQTPKHLITATGQRVTLRCSPRSGDLSVYWYQQSLDQGLQFLIQYYNGEERAKGNILERFSAQQFPDLHSELNLSSLELGDSALYFCASSGIGGLNTEAFFGQGTRLTVV.